This T cell receptor beta chain was recorded in a study of shared clonotypes between healthy human individuals. Study-wide background: The plates for each donor numbered three CD4 naive, three CD4 memory, two CD8 naive and one CD8 memory.

General study results and limits: A handful of donors had around 5% of their naive CD4 clonotypes in common.

V shed 2 bases and J shed 1 base, with 8 bases lying between them. This CDR3 comprises 14 residues. Germline V gene lookup returns CDR1 MNHEY and CDR2 SMNVEV (reference sequence). A remark on this clone: Its target is not known. Other DNA sequences in this specimen translate into the identical CDR3.

Every subset had its genomic DNA shared out evenly among several immunoSEQ plates. In the original workflow: ImmunoSEQ only sent back junction sequences with no quality scores, so filtering was done differently. Profiling relied on immunoSEQ multiplex PCR, and the TCRdb table lists in-frame clones only, not all of them. The V and J calls and the clone size are those of that table, but D and trimming were determined from the DNA. The table has some 1,900,000 clones, about 94% seen once; the top ten hold roughly 1.2%. Naive CD8 isolation took CD45RO-negative cells positively selected for CCR7 and excluded terminally differentiated effector memory CD45RA+ cells.

What was sequenced was naive CD8+ T cells sorted from blood. The sequence was collected from a man between 18 and 35 years old in good health. This chain uses TRBV27 with TRBJ2-5; weak D call: TRBD2 (5 bases). CDR3 amino acids: CASSLRGLQETQYF. For the CDR3, the DNA is TGTGCCAGCAGTTTAAGAGGACTCCAAGAGACCCAGTACTTC.